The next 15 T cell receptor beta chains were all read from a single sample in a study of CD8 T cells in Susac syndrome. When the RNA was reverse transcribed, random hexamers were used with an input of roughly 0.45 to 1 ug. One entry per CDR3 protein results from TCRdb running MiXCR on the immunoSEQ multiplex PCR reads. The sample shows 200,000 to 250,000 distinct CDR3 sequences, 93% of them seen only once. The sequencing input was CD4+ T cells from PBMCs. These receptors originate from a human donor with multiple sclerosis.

The CDR3 protein is CASSLGGKYTDTQYF. The CDR3, as DNA: TGCGCCAGCAGCTTGGGAGGGAAATACACAGATACGCAGTATTTT. V usage is TRBV5-1 and J usage is TRBJ2-3, with D perhaps TRBD2 (5 bases). This CDR3 contains 15 residues. V lost 0 bases and J 2 bases, leaving 10 bases between the germline ends. Germline V gene lookup returns CDR1 SGHRS and CDR2 YFSETQ.

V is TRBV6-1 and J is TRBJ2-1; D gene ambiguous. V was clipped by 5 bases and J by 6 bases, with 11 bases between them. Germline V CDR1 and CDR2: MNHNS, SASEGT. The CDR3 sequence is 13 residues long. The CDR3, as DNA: TGTGCCAGCAGTCCCATAGTGTCCAATGAGCAGTTCTTC. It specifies CASSPIVSNEQFF.

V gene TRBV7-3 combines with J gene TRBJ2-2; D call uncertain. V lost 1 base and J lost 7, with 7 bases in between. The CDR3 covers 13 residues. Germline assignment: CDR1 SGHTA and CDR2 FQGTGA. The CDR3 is CASSLNVGGELFF. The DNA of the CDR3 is TGTGCCAGCAGCTTAAATGTCGGCGGGGAGCTGTTTTTT.

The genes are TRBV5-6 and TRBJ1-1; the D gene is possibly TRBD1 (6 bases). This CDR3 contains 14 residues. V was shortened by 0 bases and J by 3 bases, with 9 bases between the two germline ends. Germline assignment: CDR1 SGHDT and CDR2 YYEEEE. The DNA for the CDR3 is TGTGCCAGCAGCTTGGCGGGGGCACACACTGAAGCTTTCTTT. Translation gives CASSLAGAHTEAFF.

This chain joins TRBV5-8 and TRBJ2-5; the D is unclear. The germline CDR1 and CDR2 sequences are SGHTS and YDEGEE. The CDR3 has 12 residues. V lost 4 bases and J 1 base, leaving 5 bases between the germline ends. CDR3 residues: CASSARQETQYF. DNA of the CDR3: TGTGCCAGCAGCGCCCGCCAAGAGACCCAGTACTTC.

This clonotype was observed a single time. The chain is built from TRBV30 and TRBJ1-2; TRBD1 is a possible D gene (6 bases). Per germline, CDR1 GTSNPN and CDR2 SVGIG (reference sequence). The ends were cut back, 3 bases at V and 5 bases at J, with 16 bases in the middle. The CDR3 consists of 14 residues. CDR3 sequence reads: CAWSPTGGLYGYTF. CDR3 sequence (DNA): TGTGCCTGGAGCCCGACCGGGGGCCTTTATGGCTACACCTTC.

CDR3 nucleotide sequence: TGTGCCAGCTCTTCCTATGGACAGGGCCAGTTCTTC. This gives the protein CASSSYGQGQFF. V usage is TRBV11-2 and J usage is TRBJ2-1; the match to TRBD1 covers 8 bases. V lost 8 bases to trimming and J lost 13 bases; unmatched junction nucleotides: 10. The length of the CDR3 is 12 residues. Germline lookup yields CDR1 SGHAT and CDR2 FQNNGV. The full variable domain, with the rest looked up from reference TRBV11-2 and TRBJ2-1, is EAGVAQSPRYKIIEKRQSVAFWCNPISGHATLYWYQQILGQGPKLLIQFQNNGVVDDSQLPKDRFSAERLKGVDSTLKIQPAKLEDSAVYLCASSSYGQGQFFGPGTRLTVL.

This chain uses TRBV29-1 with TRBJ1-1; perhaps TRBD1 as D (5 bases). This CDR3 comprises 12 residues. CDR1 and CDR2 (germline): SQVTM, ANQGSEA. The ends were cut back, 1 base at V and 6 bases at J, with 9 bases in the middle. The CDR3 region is CSVEGGSSEAFF. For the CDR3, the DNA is TGCAGCGTTGAAGGGGGGAGCTCTGAAGCTTTCTTT.

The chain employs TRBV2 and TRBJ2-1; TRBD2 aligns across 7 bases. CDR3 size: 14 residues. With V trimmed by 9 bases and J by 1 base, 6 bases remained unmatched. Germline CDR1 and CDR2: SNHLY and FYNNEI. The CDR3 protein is CARAGRVSYNEQFF. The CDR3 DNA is TGTGCCAGAGCAGGGAGGGTTTCCTACAATGAGCAGTTCTTC.

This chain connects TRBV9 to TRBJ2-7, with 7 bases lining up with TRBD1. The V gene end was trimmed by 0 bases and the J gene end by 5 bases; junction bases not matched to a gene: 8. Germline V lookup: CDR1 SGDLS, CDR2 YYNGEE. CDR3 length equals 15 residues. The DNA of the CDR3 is TGTGCCAGCAGCGTAGGTGCAGGGGGTACTCACGAGCAGTACTTC. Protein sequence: CASSVGAGGTHEQYF.

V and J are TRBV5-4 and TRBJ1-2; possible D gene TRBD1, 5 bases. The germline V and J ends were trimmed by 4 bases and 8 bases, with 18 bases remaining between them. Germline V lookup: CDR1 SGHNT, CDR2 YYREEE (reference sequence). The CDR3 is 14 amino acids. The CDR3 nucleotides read TGTGCCAGCAGCCTGGGATTCAGGGTCCAGGGCTACACCTTC. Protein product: CASSLGFRVQGYTF.

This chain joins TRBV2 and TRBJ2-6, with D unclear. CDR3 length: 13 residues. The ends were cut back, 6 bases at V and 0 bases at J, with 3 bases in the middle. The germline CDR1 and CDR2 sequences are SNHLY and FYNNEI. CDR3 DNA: TGTGCCAGCAGGGTCTCTGGGGCCAACGTCCTGACTTTC. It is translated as CASRVSGANVLTF.

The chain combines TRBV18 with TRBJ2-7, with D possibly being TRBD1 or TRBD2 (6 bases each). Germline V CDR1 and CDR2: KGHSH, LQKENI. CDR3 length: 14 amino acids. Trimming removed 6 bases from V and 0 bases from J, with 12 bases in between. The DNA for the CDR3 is TGTGCCAGCTCCCGGGCGGGACACTCCTACGAGCAGTACGTC. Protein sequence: CASSRAGHSYEQYV.

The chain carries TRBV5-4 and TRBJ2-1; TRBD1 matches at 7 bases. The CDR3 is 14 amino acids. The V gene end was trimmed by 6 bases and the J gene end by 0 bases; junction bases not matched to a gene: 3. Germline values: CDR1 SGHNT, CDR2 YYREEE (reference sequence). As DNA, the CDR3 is TGTGCCAGCACCCCAGGGGGCTCCTACAATGAGCAGTTCTTC. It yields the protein CASTPGGSYNEQFF. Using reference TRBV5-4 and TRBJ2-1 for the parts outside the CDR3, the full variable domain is ETGVTQSPTHLIKTRGQQVTLRCSSQSGHNTVSWYQQALGQGPQFIFQYYREEENGRGNFPPRFSGLQFPNYSSELNVNALELDDSALYLCASTPGGSYNEQFFGPGTRLTVL.

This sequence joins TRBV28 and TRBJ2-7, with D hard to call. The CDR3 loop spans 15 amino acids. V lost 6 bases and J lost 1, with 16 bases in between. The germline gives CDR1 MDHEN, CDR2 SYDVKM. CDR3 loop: CASRAVDSYSYEQYV. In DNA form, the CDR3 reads TGTGCCAGCAGGGCGGTAGACTCCTATTCCTACGAGCAGTACGTC.